What follows describes a single T cell receptor (beta chain). What it binds is unknown. A much larger clone differs from this one at a single base, so this may be a read error. Lacking the conserved final phenylalanine or tryptophan, this CDR3 likely reflects a read error. The source of the sample is a study of Graves' ophthalmopathy and Graves' hyperthyroidism. Study results and caveats: Most clonotypes expanded in thyroid above 0.001 frequency were present in blood too.

The authors amplified TCR beta CDR3 regions from RNA transcripts. HTBI primers primed a first-round RT-PCR, and a second-round multiplex PCR followed. In TCRdb, the multiplex PCR reads were re-called with MiXCR into one record per CDR3 protein. The sample lists about 620,000 distinct CDR3 sequences; about 20% were seen once. Each hyperthyroidism patient was newly diagnosed, with under 2 months' duration, and aged 18 to 65. Ineligible for inclusion were patients with other autoimmune diseases, uncontrolled infections, pregnancy or lactation. The diagnostic workup employed clinical symptoms, serum thyroxine, TRAb, thyroid ultrasound and orbital computed tomography. Germline V gene sequence: CDR1 LNHDA, CDR2 SQIVND (reference sequence). V gave up 4 bases and J gave up 2 bases, with 9 bases separating them. The CDR3 sequence is 14 residues long.

The receptor was isolated from a woman between 18 and 29 years old with stable Graves' hyperthyroidism. Some clones in this sample may be carry-over from other donors' samples. V usage is TRBV19 and J usage is TRBJ1-5; D is undetermined. Sequences were obtained from peripheral blood. The CDR3 region has the DNA TGTGCCAGTAGTAGAGGAACAGGCAATCAGCCCCAGCATGTT. Its protein is CASSRGTGNQPQHV.